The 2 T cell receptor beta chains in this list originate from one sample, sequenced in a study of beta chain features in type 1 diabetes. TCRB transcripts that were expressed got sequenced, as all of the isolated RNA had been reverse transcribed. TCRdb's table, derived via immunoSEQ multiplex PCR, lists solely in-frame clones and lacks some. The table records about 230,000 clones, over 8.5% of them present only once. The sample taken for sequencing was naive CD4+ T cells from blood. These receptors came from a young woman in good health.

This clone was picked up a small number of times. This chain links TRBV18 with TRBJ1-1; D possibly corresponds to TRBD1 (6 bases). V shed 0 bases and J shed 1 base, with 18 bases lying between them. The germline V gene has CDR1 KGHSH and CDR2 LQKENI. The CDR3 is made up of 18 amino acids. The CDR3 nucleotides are TGTGCCAGCTCACCACCGGACAGACTTCTAACTCGGAACACTGAAGCTTTCTTT. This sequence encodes CASSPPDRLLTRNTEAFF.

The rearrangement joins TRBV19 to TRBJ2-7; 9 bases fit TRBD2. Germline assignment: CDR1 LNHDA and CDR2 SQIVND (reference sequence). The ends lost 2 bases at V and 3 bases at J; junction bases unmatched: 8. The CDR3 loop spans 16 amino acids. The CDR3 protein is CASSISASGTLYEQYF. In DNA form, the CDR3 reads TGTGCCAGTAGTATATCGGCTAGCGGGACCCTCTACGAGCAGTACTTC.